Listed below are T cell receptor beta chains from one sample, sequenced in a study of cytomegalovirus exposure and HLA in healthy donors. Method: immunoSEQ multiplex PCR; TCRdb's copy keeps in-frame clones and lacks some. Of some 150,000 clones listed, about 80% are singletons. Sample: PBMCs. These receptors came from a man in his thirties or forties in good health and CMV-seropositive. The CDR3 runs from the conserved cysteine through the conserved F or W. Fields, in order: V gene, D gene, clone size, J gene, CDR3 DNA, CDR3 protein. A D gene is named only where the DNA matches it firmly. Clone size is not always given. Where it is, it says once, few, many or a class for expanded clones.

TRBV28	NA	NA	TRBJ2-7	TGTGCCAGCAGTTCCGGAGTGAGCGCCACCTCCTACGAGCAGTACTTC	CASSSGVSATSYEQYF
TRBV19	TRBD2	NA	TRBJ2-3	TGTGCCAGTAGTGTCGGCCTAGCGGACCCGCAGTATTTT	CASSVGLADPQYF
TRBV28	NA	NA	TRBJ1-5	TGTGCCAGCAGGCTAAATAGCAATCAGCCCCAGCATTTT	CASRLNSNQPQHF
TRBV27	NA	NA	TRBJ1-6	TGTGCCAGCAGCCCCAGATGGGGAGGGGGTACAAGCTCCTATAATTCACCCCTCCACTTT	CASSPRWGGGTSSYNSPLHF
TRBV28	TRBD2	once	TRBJ2-1	TGTGCCAGCAGAACTAGCGGGGGATACAATGAGCAGTTCTTC	CASRTSGGYNEQFF
TRBV5-1	NA	NA	TRBJ2-3	TGCGCCAGCAGCCCTGGGGGGGGCGCGGGTATAGATACGCAGTATTTT	CASSPGGGAGIDTQYF
TRBV7-7	NA	NA	TRBJ2-2	TGTGCTAGCAGCCCACTGGGCGGGTCGAACACCGGGGAGCTGTTTTTT	CASSPLGGSNTGELFF
TRBV5-4	TRBD2	NA	TRBJ2-7	TGTGCCAGCAGCTCTTTAGCGGGAGGGGGTGACGAGCAGTACTTC	CASSSLAGGGDEQYF
TRBV5-1	NA	NA	TRBJ1-4	TGCGCCAGCAGCTTGGCCGGGTCTACTAATGAAAAACTGTTTTTT	CASSLAGSTNEKLFF
TRBV18	NA	NA	TRBJ2-7	TGTGCCAGCTCACAGGGACTGAAGTCCTACGAGCAGTACTTC	CASSQGLKSYEQYF
TRBV9	NA	NA	TRBJ2-2	TGTGCCAGCAGCGACCCGGGAATGAACACCGGGGAGCTGTTTTTT	CASSDPGMNTGELFF
TRBV2	NA	NA	TRBJ2-2	TGTGCCAGCAGTCTGCAGGGGGAGCTGTTTTTT	CASSLQGELFF
TRBV5-1	TRBD2	NA	TRBJ2-1	TGCGCCAGCAGCCGGGGGGTAGCGGACTTCTACAATGAGCAGTTCTTC	CASSRGVADFYNEQFF
TRBV2	NA	NA	TRBJ1-1	TGTGCCAGCAGTGAAGCGCTTCGACGGGCTGAAGCTTTCTTT	CASSEALRRAEAFF
TRBV18	TRBD1	few	TRBJ1-6	TGTGCCAGCTCACCGAGAAAACCCGGGACAGGGAACTCACCCCTCCACTTT	CASSPRKPGTGNSPLHF
TRBV5-1	TRBD1	NA	TRBJ1-6	TGCGCCAGCAGCTTGGACCCCCAGGGGGATGGTCGATCACCCCTCCACTTT	CASSLDPQGDGRSPLHF
TRBV7-3	TRBD2	NA	TRBJ2-2	TGTGCCAGCAGCCCGGGCGGGGGGCGGACCGGGGAGCTGTTTTTT	CASSPGGGRTGELFF
TRBV27	NA	NA	TRBJ2-7	TGTGCCAGCAGTAGGGGGGGACACTACGAGCAGTACTTC	CASSRGGHYEQYF
TRBV6-5	NA	NA	TRBJ1-5	TGTGCCAGCAGGCTGGGAGCTAGCAATCAGCCCCAGCATTTT	CASRLGASNQPQHF
TRBV27	NA	NA	TRBJ2-3	TGTGCCAGCAGTCGGTCGGGGGTTATAGATACGCAGTATTTT	CASSRSGVIDTQYF
TRBV5-6	TRBD1	once	TRBJ1-5	TGTGCCAGCAGCTTGGGGTGGGGACAGGGCCGGCGGAATCAGCCCCAGCATTTT	CASSLGWGQGRRNQPQHF
TRBV7-8	NA	NA	TRBJ1-1	TGTGCCAGCAGCTTAGTATTATCGGGGGACACTGAAGCTTTCTTT	CASSLVLSGDTEAFF
TRBV5-6	TRBD2	few	TRBJ2-5	TGTGCCAGCAGCTCCTGGGGATTAGCGGGAGTCCGGGAGACCCAGTACTTC	CASSSWGLAGVRETQYF
TRBV28	TRBD1	NA	TRBJ2-3	TGTGCCAGCAGTTTATCGGACAGGGATACGCAGTATTTT	CASSLSDRDTQYF
TRBV4-1	NA	NA	TRBJ1-2	TGCGCCAGCAGCCGCCGGGGGAGTTATGGCTACACCTTC	CASSRRGSYGYTF
TRBV7-9	NA	NA	TRBJ1-4	TGTGCCAGCAGCCCTACAGGGTTAGGTAATGAAAAACTGTTTTTT	CASSPTGLGNEKLFF
TRBV20-1	NA	NA	TRBJ1-2	TGCAGTGCTAGAGACCCCTTTTACACCTTC	CSARDPFYTF
TRBV30	NA	NA	TRBJ2-3	TGTGCCTGTTGGACAGTCACAGATACGCAGTATTTT	CACWTVTDTQYF
TRBV4-2	NA	NA	TRBJ2-3	TGTGCCAGCAGCCAAGATTTAACAGCCAGCACAGATACGCAGTATTTT	CASSQDLTASTDTQYF
TRBV28	TRBD2	NA	TRBJ2-7	TGTGCCAGCAGTCGAGCGGGAGAACCCTACGAGCAGTACTTC	CASSRAGEPYEQYF
TRBV5-6	TRBD1	NA	TRBJ1-2	TGTGCCAGCAGTCTATCAGGGGACAGAGGCTACACCTTC	CASSLSGDRGYTF
TRBV7-9	TRBD2	NA	TRBJ2-1	TGTGCCAGCGGACTAGCGTACAATGAGCAGTTCTTC	CASGLAYNEQFF
TRBV4-1	NA	NA	TRBJ2-1	TGCGCCAGCAGCCAAGGGAGGCTGGCTGGCAATGAGCAGTTCTTC	CASSQGRLAGNEQFF